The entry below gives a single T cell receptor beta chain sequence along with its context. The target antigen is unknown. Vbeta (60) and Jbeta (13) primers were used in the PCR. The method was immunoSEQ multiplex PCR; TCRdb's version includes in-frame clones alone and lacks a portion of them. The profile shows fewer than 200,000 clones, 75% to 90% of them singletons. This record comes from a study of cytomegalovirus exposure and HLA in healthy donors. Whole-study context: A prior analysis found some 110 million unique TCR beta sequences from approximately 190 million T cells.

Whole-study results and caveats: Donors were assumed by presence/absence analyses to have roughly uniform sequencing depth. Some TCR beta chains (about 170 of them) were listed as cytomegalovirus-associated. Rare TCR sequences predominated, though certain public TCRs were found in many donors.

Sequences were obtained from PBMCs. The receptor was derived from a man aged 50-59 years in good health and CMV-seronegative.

CDR3 nucleotide sequence: TGTGCCAGCAGCTCGACAGGGCTCGAGCAGTACTTC. Its translation: CASSSTGLEQYF. This chain links TRBV7-6 with TRBJ2-7; 7 bases are a match to TRBD1. Germline values: CDR1 SGHVS, CDR2 FNYEAQ. The CDR3 is made up of 12 amino acids. V lost 4 bases and J lost 6; bases outside the gene matches: 3.